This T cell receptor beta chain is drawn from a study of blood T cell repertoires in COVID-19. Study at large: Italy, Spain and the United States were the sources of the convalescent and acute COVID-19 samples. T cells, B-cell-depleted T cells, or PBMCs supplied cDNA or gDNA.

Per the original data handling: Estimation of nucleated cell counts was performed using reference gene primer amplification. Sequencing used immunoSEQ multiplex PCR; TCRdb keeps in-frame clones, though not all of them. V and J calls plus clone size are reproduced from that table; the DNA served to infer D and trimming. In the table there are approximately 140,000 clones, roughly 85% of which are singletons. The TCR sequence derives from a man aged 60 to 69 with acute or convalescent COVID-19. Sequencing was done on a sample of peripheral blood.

The CDR3 sequence: CASSRTGEVGYTF. The CDR3 region has the DNA TGCGCCAGCAGCCGGACAGGGGAGGTTGGCTACACCTTC. The genes are TRBV5-1 and TRBJ1-2; 9 bases are shared with TRBD1. Germline CDR1 and CDR2: SGHRS and YFSETQ. The V and J ends lost 4 bases and 7 bases, in that order; junction bases with no gene match: 5. This CDR3 comprises 13 residues. Using reference TRBV5-1 and TRBJ1-2 for the parts outside the CDR3, the full variable domain is KAGVTQTPRYLIKTRGQQVTLSCSPISGHRSVSWYQQTPGQGLQFLFEYFSETQRNKGNFPGRFSGRQFSNSRSEMNVSTLELGDSALYLCASSRTGEVGYTFGSGTRLTVV.